Listed below are T cell receptor beta chains from one sample, sequenced in a study of CD8 T cells in ankylosing spondylitis. TCRdb used MiXCR to reprocess the 5' RACE reads, holding one entry per CDR3 protein. The sample holds roughly 300,000 distinct CDR3 sequences, approximately 8% seen once. What was sequenced was blood, either unsorted or a sorted T cell fraction (not recorded which). All receptors come from a male donor with ankylosing spondylitis. Both conserved end residues are part of each CDR3. The D gene is left open where the match is weak. A clone size is listed for some rows: how often the clone was seen (once, few, many), or a class if it is expanded.

TGCGCCAGCAGCAGGGCAACCGGGACAGGGGATGAAAAACTGTTTTTT	CASSRATGTGDEKLFF	TRBJ1-4	TRBV5-1	TRBD1	-
TGTGCCAGCAGTGAATACGGGGGAACCGGGGAGCTGTTTTTT	CASSEYGGTGELFF	TRBJ2-2	TRBV25-1	-	many
TGTGCCAGCAGTTACGGCGGTAGTCTCGAGCAGTACTTC	CASSYGGSLEQYF	TRBJ2-7	TRBV6-5	-	-
TGCAGTGCCTTGTGGGGGAACACTGAAGCTTTCTTT	CSALWGNTEAFF	TRBJ1-1	TRBV20-1	-	-
TGTGCCAGCAGGGACAGATCGAACTCTGAAAAACTGTTTTTT	CASRDRSNSEKLFF	TRBJ1-4	TRBV12-3/TRBV12-4	-	-
TGTGCCAGCAACCGTTTAGGGCTTGAGACCGGGGAGCTGTTTTTT	CASNRLGLETGELFF	TRBJ2-2	TRBV3-1	-	-
TGCGCCAGCAGCGTGGGACAGCCTAATCAGCCCCAGCATTTT	CASSVGQPNQPQHF	TRBJ1-5	TRBV5-1	TRBD1	-
TGTGCCAGCAGCCAGGCCGGGACAGGTAATAGCAATCAGCCCCAGCATTTT	CASSQAGTGNSNQPQHF	TRBJ1-5	TRBV4-2	TRBD1	-
TGTGCCAGCAGCTTAGGGAGGCGAACGAGGGGGGACTCCTACGAGCAGTACTTC	CASSLGRRTRGDSYEQYF	TRBJ2-7	TRBV7-8	-	many
TGTGCCAGCAGGTCTAGTGGGTCCAAAAACAGTCAGTACTTC	CASRSSGSKNSQYF	TRBJ2-4	TRBV6-1	-	few
TGCAGTGCTAGCGGGACAGCCTCCTATAATTCACCCCTCCACTTT	CSASGTASYNSPLHF	TRBJ1-6	TRBV20-1	TRBD1	few
TGTGCCAGCACAACGGACAGGGGCCAACCCCAGCATTTT	CASTTDRGQPQHF	TRBJ1-5	TRBV12-3/TRBV12-4	TRBD1	-
TGCAGTGCGAGGCCTACCGGGAGGGCTTCCTACAATGAGCAGTTCTTC	CSARPTGRASYNEQFF	TRBJ2-1	TRBV20-1	TRBD2	-
-	CASSSSGPHGYTF	TRBJ1-2	TRBV28	-	-
TGCGCCAGCAGCCCGTCCGGAGGGTTAGAGACCCAGTACTTC	CASSPSGGLETQYF	TRBJ2-5	TRBV4-1	-	-
TGTGCCAGCAGCTTATCTAAAGCTAACTATGGCTACACCTTC	CASSLSKANYGYTF	TRBJ1-2	TRBV7-2	-	few
TGTGCCAGCAGCTCGGATCTGGAATATGAAAAACTGTTTTTT	CASSSDLEYEKLFF	TRBJ1-4	TRBV27	-	few
TGCAGCGTATCAGGGAACTATTACGAGCAGTACTTC	CSVSGNYYEQYF	TRBJ2-7	TRBV29-1	-	many
TGCGCCAGCAGCCAAGAGAGGGGACTAGCGGGATATAACACCGGGGAGCTGTTTTTT	CASSQERGLAGYNTGELFF	TRBJ2-2	TRBV4-3	TRBD2	-
TGTGCCAGCAGCTTAGAGGGGGGCGCAGGTCAGCCCCAGCATTTT	CASSLEGGAGQPQHF	TRBJ1-5	TRBV11-2	-	few
TGTGCCAGCAGCTTAGCCGAAGCGACTAGCGGGAGAGAAATCAAAAACATTCAGTACTTC	CASSLAEATSGREIKNIQYF	TRBJ2-4	TRBV11-1	TRBD2	few
TGCAGTGGACAGGGGAACAATCAGCCCCAGCATTTT	CSGQGNNQPQHF	TRBJ1-5	TRBV20-1	TRBD1	few
TGTGCCAGCAGCCAAGCCGGGGCTCTATTAGGGGAGCTGTTTTTT	CASSQAGALLGELFF	TRBJ2-2	TRBV14	-	many
TGTGCCAGCAGCTCGTTAACTCACTCTGGAAACACCATATATTTT	CASSSLTHSGNTIYF	TRBJ1-3	TRBV9	-	few
TGTGCCAGCACCCCGGGAGGCAACAATGAGCAGTTCTTC	CASTPGGNNEQFF	TRBJ2-1	TRBV27	TRBD2	-
TGCGCCAGCAGCTTACAGCTCTCTGGGGCCAACGTCCTGACTTTC	CASSLQLSGANVLTF	TRBJ2-6	TRBV5-1	-	-
TGTGCCAGCAGTTTATCTGGCGCGGGGGCCGGTGTGTACGAGCAGTACTTC	CASSLSGAGAGVYEQYF	TRBJ2-7	TRBV27	-	few
TGTGCCAGCAGCATCTCCACTTTGGCTGAGCAGTTCTTC	CASSISTLAEQFF	TRBJ2-1	TRBV7-9	-	many
TGTGCCAGCAGCCCGACCCCGACAGGCCCACCAAATCAGCCCCAGCATTTT	CASSPTPTGPPNQPQHF	TRBJ1-5	TRBV4-2	-	once
TGCGCCAGCAGCCGGGGGGCGGGTCGGGACACAGATACGCAGTATTTT	CASSRGAGRDTDTQYF	TRBJ2-3	TRBV5-1	-	few
TGTGCCAGCAGTGAAGCGTCCGGGGGGGAGCTGTTTTTT	CASSEASGGELFF	TRBJ2-2	TRBV2	-	few
TGTGCCACCAGCACAGGGCCCGGGACAGGGACGTCCTACAATGAGCAGTTCTTC	CATSTGPGTGTSYNEQFF	TRBJ2-1	TRBV24-1	TRBD1	-
TGTGCCAGCAGTTACTCCTTGATCGGGGTAGGGCAGTACTTC	CASSYSLIGVGQYF	TRBJ2-7	TRBV6-5	-	once
TGTGCCAGCAGTGAAGTTCGGGGACAGAGACACAATGAGCAGTTCTTC	CASSEVRGQRHNEQFF	TRBJ2-1	TRBV2	TRBD1	many
TGTGCCAGCAGCTTCCGAAATCCCTGGGGCAGGTCGCCCGGGGAGCTGTTTTTT	CASSFRNPWGRSPGELFF	TRBJ2-2	TRBV11-2	-	-
TGTGCCAGCAACCGGGACAGGGGTGGCAATGAGCAGTTCTTC	CASNRDRGGNEQFF	TRBJ2-1	TRBV27	TRBD1	-
TGTGCCAGCAGAAAGGCGGGGGGGGGCTACGAGCAGTACTTC	CASRKAGGGYEQYF	TRBJ2-7	TRBV27	TRBD2	few